The following is a TCR beta chain sequence with its context. The antigen remains undetermined. This entry comes from a study of identifying expanded T cells in peripheral blood. Whole-study results and caveats: Clone count variance between roughly 2-week samples rose with total template count. Differentially abundant clones: about 1.1 between replicates, roughly 16 at about two weeks, approximately 19 at four.

Profiled with immunoSEQ multiplex PCR; TCRdb holds only in-frame clones, not every one. The sample yields some 81,000 clones, almost 85% seen once. Collection occurred without any documented infections or immune events in donors. This CDR3 contains 15 residues. V is TRBV12-2 and J is TRBJ1-5. TRBV12-2 is termed a pseudogene. The TCR originated in a person between 18 and 75 years old in good health. Sample: blood. The CDR3 protein is CASRLGGPGNQPQHF. In DNA form, the CDR3 reads TGTGCAAGTCGCTTAGGCGGGCCAGGGAATCAGCCCCAGCATTTT.